This entry is about one TCR beta chain. There is no known antigen for this receptor. The read terminates 3 residues ahead of where the CDR3 ends, so the germline J gene completes it. This sample is part of a study of TET2 disruption in CD19-targeted CAR T cells (dated 2018 in TCRdb). Regarding the research as a whole: Sample numbers were set by the original clinical trial design and sample availability, with no additional inclusion criteria. Broader findings and caveats from the paper: The conclusions about the patient's CAR T cells were based on extensive analysis of only one subject.

Read against the paper, the sample's treatment or condition label means: autologous CTL019 cells: CD19 CAR with 4-1BB and CD3 zeta domains. TCR zeta and 4-1BB costimulatory signaling domains were built into the CD19 CAR. Leukapheresis was used to collect the T cells for CTL019 manufacturing from peripheral blood. The DNeasy Blood and Tissue Kit was used to extract genomic DNA from pre-infusion T cells, peripheral blood, or sorted post-infusion T cells. Inclusive of the bounding cysteine and phenylalanine, the CDR3 is 11 residues long. Sequencing covers 24 bases of the CDR3, shown here with the frame starting at base 1. The germline ends are 6 bases apart after V is trimmed by 8 bases and J by 2 bases. From a lookup of the germline V gene (reference sequence), CDR1 and CDR2 are SEHNR and FQNEAQ. TCR beta chain deep sequencing was performed with the immunoSEQ assay. The original pipeline was this. Only productive TCR beta rearrangements went into calculating clonotype frequencies. The source is immuneACCESS, and TCRdb retained only in-frame sequences with V and J called. Part of the clones is not carried over; for the studies checked, unresolved V genes explain less than half of this, and the remainder is unexplained. Clone size and V and J calls were adopted from that table, with D and trimming inferred from the DNA. The data table for this sample lists 25,000 or so clones. The ten largest account for about 2% of the sample.

The chain joins TRBV7-9 to TRBJ1-1; the D gene assignment is ambiguous. The material was CD8- CAR+ T cells sorted from cultured blood T cells, obtained for CD19 CAR T cell therapy. The sample's cell subset or site label, decoded: CD8-negative CAR-positive T cells from the infusion product. This sequence was found in a man in his 70s with chronic lymphocytic leukemia. The CDR3 bases that were read are TGTGCCAGCCAAATTAACACTGAA. Its translation reads: CASQINTE. The CDR3 in its entirety is CASQINTEAFF.